This T cell receptor (beta chain) was identified during a study of early T cells in non-severe SARS-CoV-2 infection. The library protocol tagged individual cDNA molecules with unique molecular identifiers. TCRdb itself ran the 5' RACE reads through MiXCR, one entry per CDR3 protein. The repertoire consists of around 80,000 distinct CDR3 sequences, with less than 15% occurring once and the leading ten covering nearly 6%. The CDR3 is 12 amino acids. Germline CDR1 is MDHEN and CDR2 is SYDVKM. V was shortened by 3 bases and J by 6 bases, with 9 bases between the two germline ends. Sequenced: whole blood. The source of this sequence is an adult who was a healthcare worker with PCR-confirmed SARS-CoV-2 infection or an uninfected control (not recorded which). The chain carries TRBV28 and TRBJ2-7; D gene uncertain. The CDR3 reads CASSFQRSEQYF. CDR3 nucleotide sequence: TGTGCCAGCAGTTTCCAGCGAAGCGAGCAGTACTTC. Based on the CDR3 plus reference TRBV28 and TRBJ2-7, the full variable domain is DVKVTQSSRYLVKRTGEKVFLECVQDMDHENMFWYRQDPGLGLRLIYFSYDVKMKEKGDIPEGYSVSREKKERFSLILESASTNQTSMYLCASSFQRSEQYFGPGTRLTVT.